Listed here are 4 T cell receptor beta chains from one sample, sequenced in a study of cytomegalovirus exposure and HLA in healthy donors. This PCR relied on a set of 60 Vbeta primers and 13 Jbeta primers. The data were produced by immunoSEQ multiplex PCR, yet TCRdb's version contains in-frame clones alone and is incomplete. Here the sample spans 200,000 to 250,000 clones, more than 70% being singletons. Specimen: PBMCs. The source of these receptors is a human donor in good health.

J is TRBJ2-3 and V is TRBV4-1, with 8 bases matching TRBD2. This CDR3 contains 17 residues. Looked up from germline, CDR1 is MGHRA and CDR2 is YSYEKL. Trimming removed 2 bases from V and 3 bases from J; junction bases left unmatched: 10. The CDR3 loop reads CASSQTSTSVGTDTQYF. The CDR3 DNA reads TGCGCCAGCAGCCAAACTTCGACTAGCGTTGGGACAGATACGCAGTATTTT.

V usage is TRBV14 and J usage is TRBJ2-7; 8 bases map to TRBD1. CDR1 and CDR2 from the germline V gene are SGHDN and FVKESK. After removal of 3 bases from V and 3 bases from J, the junction contained 1 base not matched to a gene. This CDR3 has 13 residues. The CDR3 nucleotides read TGTGCCAGCAGCCAGGACAGGGTCTACGAGCAGTACTTC. Its translation is CASSQDRVYEQYF.

The V and J genes are TRBV4-2 and TRBJ2-1; TRBD2 aligns across 8 bases. V lost 0 bases, J lost 6 bases, and 1 base stayed unmatched. Germline assignment: CDR1 LGHNA and CDR2 YNFKEQ. This CDR3 contains 14 residues. Written as DNA, the CDR3 is TGTGCCAGCAGCCAAGAACTAGCGGCCAATGAGCAGTTCTTC. Translation gives CASSQELAANEQFF.

The J gene is TRBJ2-5, the V gene TRBV6-5, with TRBD1 as a possible D gene (6 bases). V was clipped by 7 bases and J by 2 bases, with 14 bases between them. The germline gives CDR1 MNHEY, CDR2 SVGAGI. The length of the CDR3 is 14 residues. Here the CDR3 reads CASTRGRGQETQYF. DNA of the CDR3: TGTGCCAGCACCAGGGGCAGGGGACAAGAGACCCAGTACTTC.